Below are 5 T cell receptor beta chains sequenced from a single sample in a study of shared clonotypes between healthy human individuals. Measured with immunoSEQ multiplex PCR; TCRdb has only the in-frame clones, and not every one. Among about 2,100,000 clones listed, roughly 91% were seen once. CD8 cells classed as naive were CD45RO-negative and positively selected for CCR7, excluding terminally differentiated effector memory CD45RA+ cells. The source material was naive CD8+ T cells from PBMCs. Receptors originate from a young man in good health. Some clones in this sample may be carry-over from other donors' samples.

The chain uses TRBV27 and TRBJ1-1; D unclear. Trimming stripped 6 bases from V and 1 base from J, with 12 bases between. Germline V lookup: CDR1 MNHEY, CDR2 SMNVEV (reference sequence). CDR3 length equals 14 residues. CDR3 in amino acids: CASSLTSWNTEAFF. In nucleotides, the CDR3 is TGTGCCAGCAGCCTGACATCCTGGAACACTGAAGCTTTCTTT.

This chain connects TRBV4-1 to TRBJ1-1; D gene unclear. Trimming cost V 3 bases and J 0 bases, with 11 bases left between them. The CDR3 totals 15 residues. Per germline, CDR1 MGHRA and CDR2 YSYEKL. This CDR3 reads CASSHGITLNTEAFF. In nucleotides, the CDR3 is TGCGCCAGCAGCCACGGTATCACGTTGAACACTGAAGCTTTCTTT.

The CDR3 protein is CASSYQGFPYEQYF. The CDR3 DNA is TGTGCCAGCAGTTACCAGGGGTTCCCCTACGAGCAGTACTTC. The chain links TRBV6-6 to TRBJ2-7; D might be TRBD1 (6 bases). Per germline, CDR1 MNHNY and CDR2 SVGAGI (reference sequence). The CDR3 covers 14 residues. Trimming removed 2 bases from V and 2 bases from J, with 10 bases in between.

As to this clone: Other DNA variants within this sample encode the same CDR3. This chain connects TRBV9 to TRBJ1-1; D unclear. V lost 4 bases and J lost 1, with 11 bases in between. The CDR3 is made up of 14 amino acids. Per the germline V gene, CDR1 is SGDLS and CDR2 is YYNGEE. CDR3 sequence: CASSPPRGNTEAFF. CDR3 DNA sequence: TGTGCCAGCAGCCCCCCGCGGGGGAACACTGAAGCTTTCTTT.

V gene TRBV10-3 combines with J gene TRBJ2-2; 12 nucleotides line up with TRBD1. The CDR3 length is 17 residues. The V segment lost 6 bases and the J segment 4 bases; nucleotides outside the gene matches: 9. Germline CDR1 reads ENHRY; CDR2 reads SYGVKD. Here the CDR3 DNA reads TGTGCCATCAGAGGGACAGGGGGCTCGGGGGTCACCGGGGAGCTGTTTTTT. Encoded protein: CAIRGTGGSGVTGELFF.